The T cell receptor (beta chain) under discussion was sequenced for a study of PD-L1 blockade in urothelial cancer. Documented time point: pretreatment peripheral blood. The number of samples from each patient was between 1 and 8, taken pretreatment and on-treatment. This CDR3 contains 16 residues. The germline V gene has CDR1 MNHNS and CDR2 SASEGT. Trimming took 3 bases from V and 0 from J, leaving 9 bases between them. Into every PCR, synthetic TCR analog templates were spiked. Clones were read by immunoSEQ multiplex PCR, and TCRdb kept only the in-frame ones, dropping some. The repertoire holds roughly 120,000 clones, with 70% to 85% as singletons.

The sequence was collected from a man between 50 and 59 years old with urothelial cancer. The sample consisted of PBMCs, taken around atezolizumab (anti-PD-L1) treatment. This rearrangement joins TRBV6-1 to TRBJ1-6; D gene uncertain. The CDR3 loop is CASSDSSSSYNSPLHF. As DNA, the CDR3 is TGTGCCAGCAGTGATTCTAGTAGCTCCTATAATTCACCCCTCCACTTT.